Each of the 8 T cell receptor beta chains below was sequenced from the same sample in a study of siplizumab effects on memory and regulatory T cells. Method: immunoSEQ multiplex PCR; TCRdb's copy keeps in-frame clones and lacks some. The sample includes about 80,000 clones, 85% to 95% of them seen just once. Sequencing used CD8+ T cells sorted from blood. These receptors all stem from a human donor in good health.

The chain links TRBV7-6 to TRBJ2-7, with 7 positions matching TRBD2. The CDR3 runs to 15 residues. Germline CDR1 reads SGHVS; CDR2 reads FNYEAQ. V lost 2 bases to trimming and J lost 1 base; unmatched junction nucleotides: 5. The CDR3 here is CASSLSGADSYEQYF. CDR3 bases: TGTGCCAGCAGCTTAAGCGGGGCGGATTCCTACGAGCAGTACTTC.

This sequence joins TRBV4-1 and TRBJ2-3; 8 bases map to TRBD2. The CDR3 runs 17 residues. The V and J ends lost 0 bases and 2 bases, in that order; junction bases with no gene match: 7. Per the germline V gene, CDR1 is MGHRA and CDR2 is YSYEKL. The CDR3 sequence: CASSQERAAGVTDTQYF. The CDR3 DNA sequence: TGCGCCAGCAGCCAAGAAAGGGCAGCGGGAGTCACAGATACGCAGTATTTT.

The V and J genes are TRBV18 and TRBJ2-7; a weak D match, TRBD2 (6 bases). Germline-derived CDR1 and CDR2 are KGHSH and LQKENI. This CDR3 is 14 amino acids long. V gave up 6 bases and J gave up 2 bases, with 14 bases separating them. The CDR3 DNA is TGTGCCAGCTCCCCGCCGGCGGGGACCTACGAGCAGTACTTC. It specifies CASSPPAGTYEQYF.

The chain links TRBV10-2 to TRBJ2-3, with a weak D call TRBD2 (6 bases). CDR1 is WSHSY and CDR2 is SAAADI in the germline V gene. Between the trimmed V and J ends, which lost 8 bases and 6 bases, there was a span of 12 bases. This CDR3 region has 12 residues. CDR3 in amino acids: CASGGTPDTQYF. CDR3 coding DNA: TGCGCCAGCGGAGGGACTCCGGATACGCAGTATTTT.

The chain uses TRBV28 and TRBJ2-2, with a tentative D call TRBD2 (6 bases). Between the trimmed V and J ends, which lost 7 bases and 4 bases, there was a span of 16 bases. Looked up from germline, CDR1 is MDHEN and CDR2 is SYDVKM. The CDR3 spans 15 residues. This CDR3 is CASIHSGDGTGELFF. The DNA of the CDR3 is TGTGCCAGCATTCATTCGGGGGACGGCACCGGGGAGCTGTTTTTT. The variable domain in full, with the rest retrieved from reference TRBV28 and TRBJ2-2, is DVKVTQSSRYLVKRTGEKVFLECVQDMDHENMFWYRQDPGLGLRLIYFSYDVKMKEKGDIPEGYSVSREKKERFSLILESASTNQTSMYLCASIHSGDGTGELFFGEGSRLTVL.

The chain uses TRBV5-1 and TRBJ2-1, with 9 bases matching TRBD1. There are 13 residues in the CDR3. The V gene's germline CDR1 is SGHRS and CDR2 YFSETQ. The ends lost 0 bases at V and 8 bases at J; junction bases unmatched: 0. The CDR3 bases are TGCGCCAGCAGCTTGGGACAGGGGGATGAGCAGTTCTTC. Encoded protein: CASSLGQGDEQFF.

CDR3 region: CASSLTGEYNEQFF. The CDR3 DNA reads as TGTGCCAGCAGTTTGACAGGCGAATACAATGAGCAGTTCTTC. This sequence joins TRBV28 and TRBJ2-1; TRBD1 is a possible D gene (6 bases). V was shortened by 3 bases and J by 4 bases, with 10 bases between the two germline ends. This CDR3 comprises 14 residues. Germline V gene lookup returns CDR1 MDHEN and CDR2 SYDVKM.

This chain connects TRBV7-9 to TRBJ1-2, with D unclear. This CDR3 spans 10 amino acids. Deletions cut 10 bases from V and 5 bases from J, with 8 bases between. The germline V gene has CDR1 SEHNR and CDR2 FQNEAQ (reference sequence). The CDR3 protein is CAIEGYGYTF. For the CDR3, the DNA is TGTGCCATAGAGGGATATGGCTACACCTTC.